This T cell receptor (beta chain) originates from a study of control samples from healthy donors and cancer patients. Some clones are missing from TCRdb's copy, which holds only in-frame ones; the method was immunoSEQ multiplex PCR. The sample consists of roughly 90,000 clones, over 85% of them appearing once. Losses at the gene ends were 3 bases for V and 4 bases for J; bases not matched to a gene: 2. This CDR3 comprises 15 residues. Germline V gives CDR1 MRHNA, CDR2 SNTAGT. Points on this clone: Other DNA sequences of this sample code for an identical CDR3.

This clonotype originated in a woman younger than 45 in good health. The chain couples TRBV6-4 to TRBJ2-1, with 11 bases that match TRBD2. Sequencing was performed on blood. Here the CDR3 DNA reads TGTGCCAGCAGTGAACTAGCGGGGGATTACAATGAGCAGTTCTTC. It is translated as CASSELAGDYNEQFF.